This entry features one T cell receptor beta chain sequence. Its cognate antigen has yet to be identified. For each CD8+ T cell subset, flow sorting was done in triplicate, and roughly 320,000 cells per subset went directly into RLT lysis buffer. To exclude memory contaminants, naive CD8+ T cells were stringently defined as CD45RO-CCR7+CD27+CD95-. Peripheral blood mononuclear cells were isolated from buffy coats using standard density gradient centrifugation. A FACSAria III was used to flow-sort naive CXCR3-negative and CXCR3-positive CD8+ T cells. An RNeasy Mini Kit was used to extract total RNA from the sorted cells. These data belong to a study of CXCR3-negative and CXCR3-positive naive CD8 T cells (dated by TCRdb to between 2018 and 2021). As for the study more broadly: In total, 110 million to 150 million TRB reads were obtained, corresponding to roughly 1.5 +/- 0.3 million reads per library. Diversity and physicochemical repertoire analyses covered eleven to twelve donors pooled from two independent experiments. TRBV-TRBJ cluster analysis included naive subsets from about five donors and memory cells from 3 donors. Study-wide conclusions, independent of this receptor: Compared with CXCR3-negative naive cells, CXCR3-positive naive cells had TRB CDR3s with higher hydrophobicity (lower Kidera factor 4), lower energy, and higher strength and volume indices. Freshly isolated PBMCs were used for most assays because CXCR3 expression went down partially after cryopreservation. Within the same donor, TRBV-TRBJ usage looked similar between naive CXCR3-negative and CXCR3-positive cells, but memory cells had distinct patterns. Because surface CD5, which has been linked to self-reactivity in mice, was comparable between naive subsets, TCR interaction strength was also inferred from TRB CDR3 physicochemical properties. Both naive subsets had comparably high repertoire diversity, while memory CD8+ T cells had much lower repertoire diversity.

The CDR3 starts with the cysteine, ends with the phenylalanine, and has 15 residues. No DNA sequence is on record. In the germline V gene, CDR1 corresponds to MGHRA and CDR2 to YSYEKL. The reads were generated on a NextSeq 550. The Human TCR Profiling Kit (MiLaboratory) was used to make UMI-labeled 5' RACE TRB cDNA libraries. The full amount of extracted RNA was used for cDNA synthesis, and the full amount of resulting cDNA was used for PCR amplification. Libraries were prepared in parallel with an identical number of PCR cycles. As for the original processing: About 50,000 +/- 9,200 unique UMI-labeled TRB cDNA molecules per library were extracted with MIGEC and MiXCR, with at least two reads per UMI required. On average, each library contained roughly 40,000 +/- 10,000 functional in-frame TRB CDR3 nucleotide clonotypes without stop codons. After downsampling to 5000 UMI-labeled TRB molecules per sample, diversity metrics, including normalized Shannon-Wiener and Chao1, were computed in VDJtools. VDJtools computed clonotype-size-weighted physicochemical properties of the central five CDR3 residues: interaction energy, strength, volume and Kidera factor 4. TCRdb reprocessed the reads; each CDR3 protein sequence makes one entry, and DNA is unavailable. The V and J calls and clone size are TCRdb's, not the authors'. This sample's clone table shows some 130,000 distinct CDR3 sequences. Clones ranked in the top ten supply roughly 0.6% of the sample.

The chain links TRBV4-1 with TRBJ2-7; the D gene TCRdb calls, TRBD1, cannot be checked with no DNA. Sequencing used naive CXCR3+ CD8+ T cells from blood. The cell subset or site label corresponds to: CD45RO-CCR7+CD27+CD95- naive CD8+ T cells expressing CXCR3 (TNR3+). The sequence came from a human donor in good health. Some clones in this sample may be carry-over from other donors' samples. The CDR3 has the sequence CASSQRTTPTYEQYF.